Each of the 16 T cell receptor beta chains below was sequenced from the same sample in a study of T cells after posttransplantation cyclophosphamide. Some clones are missing from TCRdb's copy, which holds only in-frame ones; the method was immunoSEQ multiplex PCR. The sample contains approximately 32,000 clones, 70% to 90% of which appear only once. The sequencing input was PBMCs. The origin of the receptors is a middle-aged woman with a blood cancer, CMV-positive, and with a related stem cell donor.

The CDR3 sequence: CASSGGTGSSGNTIYF. In nucleotides, the CDR3 is TGTGCCAGCAGTGGAGGGACAGGGAGCTCTGGAAACACCATATATTTT. The rearrangement uses TRBV6-1 and TRBJ1-3, with TRBD1 matching 9 bases. The CDR3 extends over 16 amino acids. The ends lost 4 bases at V and 0 bases at J; junction bases unmatched: 4. CDR1 is MNHNS, CDR2 SASEGT, per germline.

This clone appeared a few times. The chain carries TRBV10-3 and TRBJ1-2; 9 bases line up with TRBD1. Germline CDR1 is ENHRY and CDR2 is SYGVKD. The ends lost 6 bases at V and 2 bases at J; junction bases unmatched: 4. The CDR3 loop spans 14 amino acids. The CDR3 here is CAIRGTGLNYGYTF. CDR3 sequence (DNA): TGTGCCATCAGGGGGACAGGGCTGAACTATGGCTACACCTTC.

This clone was seen only once. The chain joins TRBV4-1 to TRBJ1-4; D unresolved. The V gene's germline CDR1 is MGHRA and CDR2 YSYEKL. The CDR3 contains 16 residues. The germline V and J ends were trimmed by 6 bases and 2 bases, with 16 bases remaining between them. The CDR3 sequence: CASSHTVVATNEKLFF. The CDR3 nucleotides read TGCGCCAGCAGTCATACCGTGGTAGCGACTAATGAAAAACTGTTTTTT.

The chain links TRBV7-9 to TRBJ2-7; the match to TRBD1 covers 7 bases. CDR3 length: 18 residues. Trimming removed 5 bases from V and 3 bases from J; junction bases left unmatched: 19. CDR1 is SEHNR and CDR2 is FQNEAQ in the germline V gene (reference sequence). The CDR3 sequence: CASSPRVAGTESFYEQYF. For the CDR3, the DNA is TGTGCCAGCAGCCCCCGGGTCGCCGGGACAGAAAGCTTCTACGAGCAGTACTTC.

This chain uses TRBV4-2 with TRBJ2-7, with 7 bases identical to TRBD1. Germline loops: CDR1 LGHNA, CDR2 YNFKEQ. V lost 0 bases, J lost 3 bases, and 8 bases stayed unmatched. This CDR3 contains 16 residues. The CDR3 DNA is TGTGCCAGCAGCCAAGAGTATGAGGGGGCCTTCTACGAGCAGTACTTC. Protein: CASSQEYEGAFYEQYF.

This chain joins TRBV6-5 and TRBJ2-3; tentative D call: TRBD1 (5 bases). Germline V gives CDR1 MNHEY, CDR2 SVGAGI. The CDR3 length is 15 residues. V shed 0 bases and J shed 4 bases, with 11 bases lying between them. This CDR3 is CASSYSNQGPDTQYF. CDR3 nucleotides: TGTGCCAGCAGTTACTCGAATCAGGGTCCAGATACGCAGTATTTT.

This chain joins TRBV19 and TRBJ2-1, with D possibly being TRBD1 (6 bases). Germline-derived CDR1 and CDR2 are LNHDA and SQIVND (reference sequence). The V end was cut by 3 bases, the J end by 0 bases, with 12 bases between. This CDR3 is built from 16 residues. For the CDR3, the DNA is TGTGCCAGTAGTATCCCTACAGGGAGCTCCTACAATGAGCAGTTCTTC. Translated: CASSIPTGSSYNEQFF.

This clone has just a few counts. The chain uses TRBV7-9 and TRBJ1-3; TRBD1 is a possible D gene (6 bases). The CDR3 is 16 residues long. V lost 5 bases and J lost 1, with 15 bases in between. Germline-derived CDR1 and CDR2 are SEHNR and FQNEAQ (reference sequence). CDR3 in amino acids: CASSEQGIGSGNTIYF. The CDR3 DNA reads as TGTGCCAGCAGCGAGCAGGGGATAGGATCTGGAAACACCATATATTTT.

The chain is built from TRBV7-9 and TRBJ2-3; 7 nucleotides agree with TRBD2. The V segment lost 5 bases and the J segment 14 bases; nucleotides outside the gene matches: 10. The CDR3 is 12 residues long. The germline CDR1 and CDR2 sequences are SEHNR and FQNEAQ (reference sequence). CDR3 residues: CASSIYERGRYF. Here the CDR3 DNA reads TGTGCCAGCAGCATATACGAGCGGGGAAGGTATTTT.

This clone has just one count. The chain recombines TRBV4-1 with TRBJ1-2, with D perhaps matching TRBD1 (6 bases). Trimming left V 0 bases short and J 5 bases short, with 16 bases between. The V gene's germline CDR1 is MGHRA and CDR2 YSYEKL. The CDR3 loop spans 16 amino acids. CDR3 nucleotide sequence: TGCGCCAGCAGCCAAGAGGGGAACAGGGTGAAGTATGGCTACACCTTC. Its translation is CASSQEGNRVKYGYTF.

J is TRBJ2-3 and V is TRBV4-3, with no clear D. Germline V gene lookup returns CDR1 LGHNA and CDR2 YSLEER. This CDR3 is built from 14 residues. Deletions cut 0 bases from V and 5 bases from J, with 9 bases between. CDR3 in DNA: TGCGCCAGCAGCCAAGACGGGTCGGGAGATACGCAGTATTTT. It codes for CASSQDGSGDTQYF.

The chain is built from TRBV4-1 and TRBJ2-7; a possible D gene is TRBD2 (7 bases). Germline CDR1 is MGHRA and CDR2 is YSYEKL. With 0 bases removed from V and 9 bases from J, the gap between germline ends came to 18 bases. There are 15 residues in the CDR3. CDR3 in amino acids: CASSQDRGGAYGQYF. As DNA, the CDR3 is TGCGCCAGCAGCCAAGATAGAGGGGGGGCATATGGGCAGTACTTC.

The gene calls are TRBV28 and TRBJ1-2; 10 bases agree with TRBD1. Unmatched junction bases numbered 4, after V lost 5 bases and J lost 7 bases. The V gene's germline CDR1 is MDHEN and CDR2 SYDVKM. CDR3 length: 13 amino acids. CDR3 region: CASSAGQGGGYTF. DNA of the CDR3: TGTGCCAGCAGTGCTGGACAGGGGGGTGGCTACACCTTC.

The gene calls are TRBV28 and TRBJ2-7; no firm D call. With 2 bases removed from V and 1 base from J, the gap between germline ends came to 12 bases. Looked up from germline, CDR1 is MDHEN and CDR2 is SYDVKM. There are 15 residues in the CDR3. CDR3 nucleotides: TGTGCCAGCAGTTTAGAACCTGGGCTTTCCTACGAGCAGTACTTC. The encoded protein is CASSLEPGLSYEQYF.

The chain is built from TRBV7-9 and TRBJ1-6; D is possibly TRBD1 (6 bases). V dropped 4 bases and J dropped 4 bases, with 8 bases sitting between them. Germline V gene sequence: CDR1 SEHNR, CDR2 FQNEAQ (reference sequence). The CDR3 runs to 14 residues. CDR3 loop: CASSSTGYNSPLHF. The CDR3 DNA follows: TGTGCCAGCAGCTCAACAGGGTATAATTCACCCCTCCACTTT.

The chain has TRBV27 and TRBJ2-2; 10 bases align to TRBD1. After removal of 3 bases from V and 7 bases from J, the junction contained 11 bases not matched to a gene. Germline-derived CDR1 and CDR2 are MNHEY and SMNVEV (reference sequence). The CDR3 covers 17 residues. This CDR3 reads CASSFVSDRGLGGELFF. CDR3 in DNA: TGTGCCAGCAGTTTTGTGTCTGACAGGGGGCTTGGCGGGGAGCTGTTTTTT.